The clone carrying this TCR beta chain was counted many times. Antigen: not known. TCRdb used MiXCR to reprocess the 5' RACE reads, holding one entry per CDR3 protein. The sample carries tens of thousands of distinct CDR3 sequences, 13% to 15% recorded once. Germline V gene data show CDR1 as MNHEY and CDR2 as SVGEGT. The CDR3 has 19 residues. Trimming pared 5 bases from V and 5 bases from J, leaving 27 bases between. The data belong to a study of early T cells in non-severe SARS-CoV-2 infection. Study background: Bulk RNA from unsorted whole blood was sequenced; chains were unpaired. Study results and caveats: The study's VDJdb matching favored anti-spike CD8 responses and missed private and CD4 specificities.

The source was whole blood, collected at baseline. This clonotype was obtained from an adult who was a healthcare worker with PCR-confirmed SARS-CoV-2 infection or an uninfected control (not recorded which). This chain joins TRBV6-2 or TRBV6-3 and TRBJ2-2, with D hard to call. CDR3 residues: CASSGIKIGPFGLTGELFF. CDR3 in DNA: TGTGCCAGCAGTGGCATAAAAATAGGACCTTTCGGCTTAACCGGGGAGCTGTTTTTT.